Shown below are 19 T cell receptor beta chains from a single sample sequenced in a study of CD8 T cells in ankylosing spondylitis. TCRdb passed the 5' RACE reads through MiXCR, listing each CDR3 protein once. Of about 130,000 distinct CDR3 sequences listed, approximately 9.9% are singletons. Sequencing was carried out using blood, either unsorted or a sorted T cell fraction (not recorded which). All receptors derive from a male donor with ankylosing spondylitis or in good health (not recorded which).

This clonotype was counted at least ten times. The chain joins TRBV28 to TRBJ2-1; TRBD2 matches 8 bases. The CDR3 sequence is 16 residues long. J lost 6 bases, V lost 5 bases, and 12 bases had no gene match. From germline, CDR1 is MDHEN and CDR2 SYDVKM. The DNA for the CDR3 is TGTGCCAGCAGTCTACCCGGGACTAGAAAGTCCAATGAGCAGTTCTTC. It codes for CASSLPGTRKSNEQFF.

This chain connects TRBV12-3 or TRBV12-4 to TRBJ1-1, with a weak D call TRBD1 (6 bases). V was cut by 6 bases and J by 8 bases, with 16 bases left in between. The CDR3 sequence is 13 residues long. As DNA, the CDR3 is TGTGCCAGCAGCCCCGGGGGGGGCCGAGAAGCTTTCTTT. Its protein product is CASSPGGGREAFF.

V gene TRBV7-2 combines with J gene TRBJ2-7; D is ambiguous. The CDR3 is made up of 16 amino acids. Germline CDR1 SGHTA, CDR2 FQGNSA. V lost 2 bases to trimming and J lost 5 bases, with 19 bases between them. The DNA for the CDR3 is TGTGCCAGCAGCTTATGGGCGGAGAAAAATTGGAACGAGCAGTACTTC. Translated, it gives CASSLWAEKNWNEQYF.

The J gene is TRBJ2-2, the V gene TRBV3-1, with D perhaps given as TRBD1 or TRBD2 (5 bases each). Germline loops: CDR1 LGHDT, CDR2 YNNKEL (reference sequence). Trimming pared 6 bases from V and 4 bases from J, leaving 9 bases between. The CDR3 sequence is 13 residues long. The chain's CDR3 is CASSGTATGELFF. CDR3 sequence (DNA): TGTGCCAGCAGTGGGACGGCCACCGGGGAGCTGTTTTTT.

Ten or more counts support this clonotype. The V gene is TRBV20-1, the J gene TRBJ1-4, with 10 bases aligning to TRBD1. Germline lookup yields CDR1 DFQATT and CDR2 SNEGSKA (reference sequence). With V trimmed by 6 bases and J by 0 bases, 7 bases remained unmatched. CDR3 length: 16 residues. CDR3 residues: CSATDRGVATNEKLFF. DNA of the CDR3: TGCAGTGCCACGGACAGGGGGGTTGCAACTAATGAAAAACTGTTTTTT.

This clonotype has ten or more counts. The chain is built from TRBV12-3 or TRBV12-4 and TRBJ1-4; D gene uncertain. The CDR3 has 14 residues. V lost 4 bases to trimming and J lost 3 bases, with 9 bases between them. CDR3 DNA sequence: TGTGCCAGCAGTTGGGCAGTTGCTAATGAAAAACTGTTTTTT. Amino acids: CASSWAVANEKLFF.

This clonotype was seen more than once but under ten times. This rearrangement joins TRBV12-3 or TRBV12-4 to TRBJ2-2; a weak D match, TRBD1 (5 bases). The germline V and J ends were trimmed by 3 bases and 6 bases, with 5 bases remaining between them. CDR3 length equals 12 residues. The CDR3 reads CASSFRAGELFF. In DNA, the CDR3 is TGTGCCAGCAGTTTCAGGGCCGGGGAGCTGTTTTTT.

Ten or more counts support this clonotype. The chain combines TRBV20-1 with TRBJ2-3; D tentatively fits TRBD1 or TRBD2 (6 bases each). V was shortened by 2 bases and J by 2 bases, with 14 bases between the two germline ends. The CDR3 covers 15 residues. Germline V lookup: CDR1 DFQATT, CDR2 SNEGSKA (reference sequence). The CDR3 is CSARPGGGYTDTQYF. In DNA form, the CDR3 reads TGCAGTGCTAGACCCGGGGGCGGATACACAGATACGCAGTATTTT.

To note about this clonotype: Germline is not matched at one junction end, which may reflect a read error. The chain links TRBV29-1 to TRBJ1-2, with D tentatively TRBD1 (6 bases). Germline CDR1 reads SQVTM; CDR2 reads ANQGSEA. This CDR3 is built from 14 residues. The CDR3 here is CSVKNPGQRDGDTF. CDR3 sequence (DNA): TGCAGCGTCAAGAACCCGGGACAACGAGATGGCGACACCTTC.

At least ten counts were recorded for this clonotype. The chain links TRBV6-1 to TRBJ1-5; a possible D gene is TRBD1 (5 bases). V lost 6 bases to trimming and J lost 7 bases, with 16 bases between them. The germline gives CDR1 MNHNS, CDR2 SASEGT. The CDR3 covers 14 residues. The CDR3 is CASRSGTGFQPQHF. CDR3 in DNA: TGTGCCAGCAGGTCCGGGACTGGCTTCCAGCCCCAGCATTTT.

This clonotype occurred many times. The V and J genes are TRBV29-1 and TRBJ2-1; D may be TRBD1 (5 bases). Germline V gene lookup returns CDR1 SQVTM and CDR2 ANQGSEA. This CDR3 is 12 amino acids long. V lost 6 bases and J lost 6, with 12 bases in between. The CDR3 DNA reads as TGCAGCGTGGGGCCCACTCGCAATGAGCAGTTCTTC. Protein sequence: CSVGPTRNEQFF.

This clonotype was seen ten or more times. The J gene is TRBJ2-3, the V gene TRBV20-1; 9 bases line up with TRBD2. The length of the CDR3 is 15 residues. Looked up from germline, CDR1 is DFQATT and CDR2 is SNEGSKA (reference sequence). V was clipped by 5 bases and J by 6 bases; unmatched bases: 12. The CDR3, as DNA: TGCAGTGCTCCCCCGGGCGGGAGGGCCCGGGATACGCAGTATTTT. It yields the protein CSAPPGGRARDTQYF.

This clonotype was seen at least ten times. V gene TRBV5-1 combines with J gene TRBJ2-3; 8 positions agree with TRBD1. The germline gives CDR1 SGHRS, CDR2 YFSETQ. This CDR3 has 14 amino acids. V shed 4 bases and J 5 bases; nucleotides not matched to a gene: 6. Here the CDR3 reads CASSDGTGGDTQYF. In DNA, the CDR3 is TGCGCCAGCAGCGACGGGACAGGTGGAGATACGCAGTATTTT.

This clonotype occurred a few times. The genes are TRBV7-2 and TRBJ2-6; 7 nucleotides align to TRBD1. The CDR3 covers 15 residues. CDR1 and CDR2 from the germline V gene are SGHTA and FQGNSA. Germline trimming cut 8 bases from V and 0 bases from J; bases unmatched to any gene: 4. CDR3 sequence (DNA): TGTGCCAGCCGGGACAGAACCTCTGGGGCCAACGTCCTGACTTTC. It translates to CASRDRTSGANVLTF.

This clonotype was observed many times. The chain is built from TRBV4-2 and TRBJ2-5; the match to TRBD2 covers 12 bases. CDR3 length: 18 residues. Germline V gene data show CDR1 as LGHNA and CDR2 as YNFKEQ. The ends lost 1 base at V and 1 base at J; junction bases unmatched: 7. The CDR3 DNA follows: TGTGCCAGCAGCCAAGGTGCTAGCGGGAGGGCCTTCCAAGAGACCCAGTACTTC. Translating gives CASSQGASGRAFQETQYF.

This clonotype was counted many times. The chain carries TRBV20-1 and TRBJ2-7, with 13 bases that match TRBD2. Trimming removed 4 bases from V and 2 bases from J; junction bases left unmatched: 2. The CDR3 contains 14 residues. CDR1 is DFQATT, CDR2 SNEGSKA, per germline (reference sequence). CDR3 sequence reads: CSAILAGGPYEQYF. CDR3 nucleotides: TGCAGTGCTATACTAGCGGGAGGGCCCTACGAGCAGTACTTC.

The CDR3 protein is CSAPTFGYEQYF. The CDR3 DNA is TGCAGTGCTCCTACCTTTGGCTACGAGCAGTACTTC. The chain employs TRBV20-1 and TRBJ2-7; no definite D call. V lost 5 bases to trimming and J lost 3 bases, with 11 bases between them. Germline lookup yields CDR1 DFQATT and CDR2 SNEGSKA (reference sequence). The CDR3 spans 12 residues.

This clonotype appeared many times. The rearrangement links TRBV2 to TRBJ2-2; D remains ambiguous. Trimming shortened V by 8 bases and J by 2 bases, and 9 bases separated the two germline ends. This CDR3 has 13 amino acids. Germline CDR1 SNHLY, CDR2 FYNNEI. The CDR3 loop is CASQQRNTGELFF. Written as DNA, the CDR3 is TGTGCCAGCCAACAGAGAAACACCGGGGAGCTGTTTTTT.

This chain links TRBV4-2 with TRBJ1-5; D possibly corresponds to TRBD1 (5 bases). The V gene lost 1 base and the J gene lost 2 bases, with 9 bases spanning the gap. The CDR3 runs 15 residues. Per the germline V gene, CDR1 is LGHNA and CDR2 is YNFKEQ. This CDR3 is CASSQGQSRNQPQHF. CDR3 nucleotide sequence: TGTGCCAGCAGCCAAGGACAGAGTCGCAATCAGCCCCAGCATTTT.